What follows describes a single TCR beta chain. Its antigen is unknown. This table comes from immunoSEQ multiplex PCR, and its TCRdb copy is limited to in-frame clones, with some not included. The table includes roughly 20,000 clones, 80% to 90% detected once. All the patients suffered relapse after autologous stem cell transplantation, and brentuximab vedotin exposure differed. The CDR3 extends over 12 amino acids. With 4 bases removed from V and 9 bases from J, the gap between germline ends came to 11 bases. From germline, CDR1 is SGDLS and CDR2 YYNGEE. This specimen belongs to a study of PD-1 blockade in classical Hodgkin lymphoma. Study-level results: Patients who responded completely had about the same baseline diversity as newly diagnosed patients. Exclusion applied to patients who initiated nivolumab less than 1 year following ASCT. Repertoire differences lack defined causes, possibly disease activity or prior therapy.

The sequence was obtained from a human donor with classical Hodgkin lymphoma. The rearrangement uses TRBV9 and TRBJ2-1; D is unclear. Source: peripheral blood mononuclear cells (PBMCs), taken before the second cycle of nivolumab. The CDR3 DNA reads as TGTGCCAGCAGCTTATCAGCCGGTGAGCAGTTCTTC. The encoded protein is CASSLSAGEQFF.